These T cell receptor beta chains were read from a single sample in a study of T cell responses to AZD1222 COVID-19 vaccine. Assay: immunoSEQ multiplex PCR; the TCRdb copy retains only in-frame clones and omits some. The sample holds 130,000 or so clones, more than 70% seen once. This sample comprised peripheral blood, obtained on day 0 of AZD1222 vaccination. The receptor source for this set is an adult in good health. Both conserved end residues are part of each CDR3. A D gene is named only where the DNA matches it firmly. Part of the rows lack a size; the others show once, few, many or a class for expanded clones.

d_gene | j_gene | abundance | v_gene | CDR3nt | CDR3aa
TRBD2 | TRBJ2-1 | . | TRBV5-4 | TGTGCCAGCAGCTTGGAGCTAGCGGGAGTAAGTGAGCAGTTCTTC | CASSLELAGVSEQFF
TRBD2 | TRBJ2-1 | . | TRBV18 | TGTGCCAGCTCACCGAGACTAGCGGGCCCAAAGGATGAGCAGTTCTTC | CASSPRLAGPKDEQFF
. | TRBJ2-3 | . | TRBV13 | TGTGCCAGCAGCTTAGTTGGGGGAACGGAGCTCTTCACAGATACGCAGTATTTT | CASSLVGGTELFTDTQYF
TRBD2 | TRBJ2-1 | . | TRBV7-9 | TGTGCCATCAAACTAGCGGGACAACTTGAGGAGCAGTTCTTC | CAIKLAGQLEEQFF
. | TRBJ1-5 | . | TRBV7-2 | TGTGCCAGCAGCCCCCCGGGTTGGAATCAGCCCCAGCATTTT | CASSPPGWNQPQHF
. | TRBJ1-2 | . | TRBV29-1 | TGCAGCGTTGAATTGTGGGGTGGCAGGGGTGACGGCTACACCTTC | CSVELWGGRGDGYTF
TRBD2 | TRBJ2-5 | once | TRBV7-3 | TGTGCCAGCAGCTTTACCCCGGGACTAACGGGCCTCAAGTACTTC | CASSFTPGLTGLKYF
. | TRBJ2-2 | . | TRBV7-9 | TGTGCCAGCAGCTTAAACCTGGCAAGAACCGGGGAGCTGTTTTTT | CASSLNLARTGELFF
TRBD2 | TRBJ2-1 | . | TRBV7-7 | TGTGCTAGCAGCGCTAGACTAGCGGGGTCAGACAATGAGCAGTTCTTC | CASSARLAGSDNEQFF
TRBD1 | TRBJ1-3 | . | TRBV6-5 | TGTGCCAGCAGTCGGGACAGGGCTGGAAACACCATATATTTT | CASSRDRAGNTIYF
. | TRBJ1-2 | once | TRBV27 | TGTGCCAGCAGTTTATCGGGCCGGCGGGGGAGCTATGGCTACACCTTC | CASSLSGRRGSYGYTF
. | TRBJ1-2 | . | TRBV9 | TGTGCCAGCAGCGCCCCTGGAGGGTACTATGGCTACACCTTC | CASSAPGGYYGYTF
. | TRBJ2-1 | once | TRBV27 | TGTGCCAGCAGTTTAACAGGAGAGAGAAACAATGAGCAGTTCTTC | CASSLTGERNNEQFF
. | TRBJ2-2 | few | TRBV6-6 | TGTGCCAGCACTAAACTTGAGCACGGGGAGCTGTTTTTT | CASTKLEHGELFF
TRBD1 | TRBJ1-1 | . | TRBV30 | TGTGCCTGGAGTCAGGACAGGGTCAACACTGAAGCTTTCTTT | CAWSQDRVNTEAFF
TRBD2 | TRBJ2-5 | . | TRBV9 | TGTGCCAGCAGCCCCGGACTAGCGGGAGGCCAAGAGACCCAGTACTTC | CASSPGLAGGQETQYF
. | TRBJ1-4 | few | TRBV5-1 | TGCGCCAGCAGCTTGGGCTCCTCAACCGTAAATGAAAAACTGTTTTTT | CASSLGSSTVNEKLFF